The 14 T cell receptor beta chains given below trace back to one sample, sequenced in a study of metastatic and nonmetastatic thyroid tumors (dated by TCRdb to the early 2020s). Libraries were constructed by PCR. Sequencing was carried out with an Illumina HiSeq 4000. TCRdb reanalyzed the raw reads on its own, using fastp at Q25 for trimming and MiXCR for clone calling, and kept in-frame beta chains. This sample gives 12,000 or so clones in total; 27% of them show up just once. About a fifth of the sample goes to the ten largest clones. No treatment had been received by any patient before thyroid surgery. Source material: adjacent normal tissue. The receptor set was obtained from a male donor with papillary thyroid cancer or a benign thyroid nodule (not recorded which). Some clones in this sample may be carry-over from other donors' samples.

This clone was detected a few times. The chain combines TRBV11-1 with TRBJ2-5; D gene ambiguous. The length of the CDR3 is 15 residues. Trimming took off 1 base at V and 2 bases at J, with 11 bases between the two ends. CDR1 and CDR2 (germline): SGHAT, FQDESV (reference sequence). CDR3 sequence: CASSLVVTLQETQYF. CDR3 DNA sequence: TGTGCCAGCAGCTTAGTGGTGACTCTGCAAGAGACCCAGTACTTC. Looking up the rest from reference TRBV11-1 and TRBJ2-5 gives the full variable domain: EAEVAQSPRYKITEKSQAVAFWCDPISGHATLYWYRQILGQGPELLVQFQDESVVDDSQLPKDRFSAERLKGVDSTLKIQPAELGDSAMYLCASSLVVTLQETQYFGPGTRLLVL.

The V gene is TRBV5-8, the J gene TRBJ2-7, with D unresolved. Per the germline V gene, CDR1 is SGHTS and CDR2 is YDEGEE. V was shortened by 0 bases and J by 3 bases, with 4 bases between the two germline ends. The CDR3 has 12 amino acids. The CDR3 sequence is CASSLDRYEQYF. CDR3 nucleotide sequence: TGTGCCAGCAGCTTGGATCGCTACGAGCAGTACTTC.

To note about this clone: At one end, the junction sequence differs from germline, possibly due to a read error. Other DNA sequences in the sample encode the same CDR3. V and J are TRBV6-1 and TRBJ2-5; D remains ambiguous. Per the germline V gene, CDR1 is MNHNS and CDR2 is SASEGT. The CDR3 covers 18 residues. CDR3 protein: CASTPPPGIGGSQETQYF. As DNA, the CDR3 is TGTGCCAGCACGCCTCCCCCGGGTATAGGTGGTTCACAAGAGACGCAGTACTTC.

V and J are TRBV28 and TRBJ2-7; 9 bases match TRBD2. The germline gives CDR1 MDHEN, CDR2 SYDVKM. This CDR3 comprises 17 residues. J lost 3 bases, V lost 5 bases, and 14 bases had no gene match. In nucleotides, the CDR3 is TGTGCCAGCAGTGGCTCGGGCGGTCTAGCGGGACGCTACGAGCAGTACTTC. Its translation: CASSGSGGLAGRYEQYF.

The chain couples TRBV6-6 to TRBJ1-3; no clear D gene. Per germline, CDR1 MNHNY and CDR2 SVGAGI (reference sequence). The CDR3 totals 15 residues. The V and J ends lost 2 bases and 8 bases respectively, with 16 bases between them. The CDR3 reads CASSYPGRDGDTIYF. The CDR3 DNA is TGTGCCAGCAGTTACCCCGGACGGGATGGGGACACCATATATTTT.

This clone was found a few times. This chain links TRBV28 with TRBJ2-2; 7 bases agree with TRBD1. In germline, CDR1 is MDHEN, CDR2 SYDVKM. The CDR3 contains 13 residues. V shed 5 bases, J shed 6 bases, and the junction held 3 bases outside the gene matches. As DNA, the CDR3 is TGTGCCAGCAGTCGTAGGGGGCCCGGGGAGCTGTTTTTT. As protein: CASSRRGPGELFF.

This clone came up many times. The V call is TRBV18, the J call TRBJ1-1; D possibly corresponds to TRBD1 (5 bases). Trimming cost V 3 bases and J 4 bases, with 12 bases left between them. This CDR3 is 14 amino acids long. Germline V lookup: CDR1 KGHSH, CDR2 LQKENI. The chain's CDR3 is CASSPGGVGTEAFF. CDR3 sequence (DNA): TGTGCCAGCTCACCGGGAGGGGTCGGCACTGAAGCTTTCTTT.

This clone has only a few counts. The chain recombines TRBV5-1 with TRBJ2-1, with D maybe TRBD1 (5 bases). The CDR3 totals 14 residues. Germline values: CDR1 SGHRS, CDR2 YFSETQ. Trimming removed 0 bases from V and 6 bases from J, with 10 bases in between. The CDR3: CASSLDRFSNEQFF. CDR3 DNA sequence: TGCGCCAGCAGCTTGGACAGGTTTTCCAATGAGCAGTTCTTC.

This clone was detected many times. The gene calls are TRBV29-1 and TRBJ2-1; TRBD1 might be the D (6 bases). CDR3 length equals 13 residues. The V end was cut by 6 bases, the J end by 9 bases, with 18 bases between. Germline CDR1 SQVTM, CDR2 ANQGSEA. The CDR3 DNA follows: TGCAGCGTACCCCGGGACATTGCGGTTGAGCAGTTCTTC. This encodes CSVPRDIAVEQFF.

The J gene is TRBJ2-5, the V gene TRBV11-2; tentative D call: TRBD2 (6 bases). Trimming shortened V by 2 bases and J by 1 base, and 14 bases separated the two germline ends. The CDR3 covers 16 residues. Germline CDR1 reads SGHAT; CDR2 reads FQNNGV. CDR3 sequence reads: CASSLNVVAVQETQYF. The CDR3 coding sequence is TGTGCCAGCAGCTTAAATGTTGTAGCGGTCCAAGAGACCCAGTACTTC.

The V and J genes are TRBV20-1 and TRBJ1-4; D remains unclear. The CDR3 has 14 amino acids. Trimming took off 3 bases at V and 3 bases at J, with 11 bases between the two ends. Germline V gives CDR1 DFQATT, CDR2 SNEGSKA (reference sequence). DNA of the CDR3: TGCAGTGCTAGTAAAGGGTCTTCTAATGAAAAACTGTTTTTT. Amino acid sequence: CSASKGSSNEKLFF.

This clone appeared many times. The chain uses TRBV4-2 and TRBJ2-3; 16 bases match TRBD2. V was pared by 4 bases and J by 4 bases, with 8 bases of the junction left unmatched. This CDR3 has 18 residues. The germline CDR1 and CDR2 sequences are LGHNA and YNFKEQ. The CDR3 loop is CASSPAGTSGRGPDTQYF. DNA of the CDR3: TGTGCCAGCAGCCCCGCCGGGACTAGCGGGAGGGGCCCAGATACGCAGTATTTT.

This clone turned up a few times. This rearrangement joins TRBV5-8 to TRBJ2-7; D is perhaps TRBD2 (6 bases). Germline-derived CDR1 and CDR2 are SGHTS and YDEGEE. There are 12 residues in the CDR3. Deletions cut 7 bases from V and 2 bases from J, with 10 bases between. The CDR3: CASLGLPYEQYF. Written as DNA, the CDR3 is TGTGCCAGCTTGGGACTTCCCTACGAGCAGTACTTC. Filled out from reference TRBV5-8 and TRBJ2-7, the complete variable domain reads EAGVTQSPTHLIKTRGQQATLRCSPISGHTSVYWYQQALGLGLQFLLWYDEGEERNRGNFPPRFSGRQFPNYSSELNVNALELEDSALYLCASLGLPYEQYFGPGTRLTVT.

As DNA, the CDR3 is TGTGCCAGCAGTTACTCGAGCTACTCCTCCTACGAGCAGTACTTC. Its translation is CASSYSSYSSYEQYF. The chain is built from TRBV6-2 or TRBV6-3 and TRBJ2-7; no clear D gene. V was shortened by 0 bases and J by 0 bases, with 9 bases between the two germline ends. The CDR3 length is 15 residues. In germline, CDR1 is MNHEY, CDR2 SVGEGT.